The source of this T cell receptor beta chain is a study of blood T cell repertoires in COVID-19 (dated by TCRdb to 2020 to 2021). At the level of the whole study: Samples covering the acute and convalescent phases of COVID-19 were provided by collaborators in the United States, Italy and Spain. The prospective study material was composed of cDNA or gDNA derived from T cells, B-cell-depleted T cells, or PBMCs. Deeply sampled blood TCRbeta repertoires from subjects exposed to, actively infected with, or recovered from COVID-19 were included in the dataset. The repertoires were released in a freely available public database meant as a resource for research on the immune response to SARS-CoV-2. Samples came from the ongoing ImmuneRACE study (first 160 participants) plus 1,254 subjects from 6 global collaborators. Sample metadata almost always included a de-identified subject ID, COVID-19 status, age in years and sex. Where available, HLA class I and class II types were obtained from metadata supplied by the sample provider rather than from assay-based typing.

Notes on this clone: This clone's antigen is unknown. No much larger clonotype is one base removed from it; base qualities were not supplied.

Collaborating institutions collected whole blood in K2EDTA tubes following their own protocols. For TCRbeta analysis, collaborator samples were shipped as frozen whole blood, as isolated PBMCs, or as DNA extracted from either sample type. TCRbeta CDR3 regions were amplified from genomic DNA by means of the immunoSEQ Assay, a bias-controlled multiplex PCR. On the authors' methods: The number of nucleated cells in each sample was estimated from the amplification of reference gene primers within the assay. Sequence reads were collapsed and filtered to measure the absolute abundance of every unique TCRbeta CDR3 rearrangement. For each sample, productive Simpson clonality was calculated by taking the square root of Simpson's diversity index across productive rearrangements. The source is immuneACCESS, and TCRdb retained only in-frame sequences with V and J called. Part of the clones is not carried over; for the studies checked, unresolved V genes explain less than half of this, and the remainder is unexplained. The V and J calls and clone size are taken from that table; D and trimming were inferred from the DNA. Counted in this sample were tens of thousands of clones; 90% of them appeared once. The ten most abundant clones make up approximately 6% of the sample.

The paper as a whole reports these results and caveats: Clinical and demographic metadata were provided uncurated, with the amount varying by source and participant.

Germline trimming: 2 bases from V, 11 bases from J; junction bases outside gene matches: 7. Counted from cysteine to phenylalanine, this CDR3 has 13 amino acids. Only the CDR3 region is kept as DNA, spanning 39 bases read in frame from base 1. CDR1 LGHNT and CDR2 FRNRAP are derived from the germline V gene. The chain employs TRBV12-5 and TRBJ1-1, with TRBD1 matching 8 junction bases. The source is a man aged 40-50 years with acute or convalescent COVID-19. The specimen was peripheral blood. CDR3 loop: CASGLSRTGLAFF. The sequence in DNA is TGTGCTAGTGGTTTGTCCCGGACAGGGTTGGCTTTCTTT.